The clone carrying this T cell receptor (beta chain) turned up a few times. Authors' processing steps: For nucleated cells, counts were estimated from reference gene primer amplification. TCRdb's copy holds only in-frame clones and misses some; the assay was immunoSEQ multiplex PCR. The V and J calls and clone size come from that table; D and trimming were worked out from the DNA. The top ten clones hold less than 2% of a sample with roughly 230,000 clones, about 88% of them seen once. The germline gives CDR1 KGHSH, CDR2 LQKENI. The V end lost 6 bases, the J end lost 8 bases, and 32 bases lay between the germline ends. The CDR3 is 19 residues long. This entry belongs to a study of blood T cell repertoires in COVID-19. For the study at large: There were acute and convalescent COVID-19 samples, and they came from the United States, Italy and Spain. The analysed material was cDNA or gDNA that came from T cells, B-cell-depleted T cells, or PBMCs.

V usage is TRBV18 and J usage is TRBJ2-1, with D possibly TRBD1 on 8 matching bases. This sequence was found in a man between 65 and 80 years old with acute or convalescent COVID-19. The specimen sequenced was peripheral blood. The CDR3 is CASSAQDRDLAVLGDEQFF. The CDR3 DNA is TGTGCCAGCTCCGCACAGGACAGGGACCTAGCGGTCCTCGGGGATGAGCAGTTCTTC.